The 16 T cell receptor beta chains reported below all come from one sample, sequenced in a study of CD8 T cells in Susac syndrome. Reverse transcription used roughly 0.5 to 1 ug RNA and random hexamers. MiXCR, run by TCRdb on the immunoSEQ multiplex PCR reads, gives a single entry per CDR3 protein. The sample carries tens of thousands of distinct CDR3 sequences, around 93% recorded once. Sequencing used CD4+ T cells from PBMCs. The source of these receptors is a human donor with Susac syndrome.

The V and J genes are TRBV12-3 or TRBV12-4 and TRBJ1-5; 7 bases agree with TRBD1. The ends lost 2 bases at V and 3 bases at J; junction bases unmatched: 13. The CDR3 runs 18 residues. The CDR3, as DNA: TGTGCCAGCAGTTTAACGACCCAGGGGGTAAGTCCCAATCAGCCCCAGCATTTT. Its protein product is CASSLTTQGVSPNQPQHF.

The chain is built from TRBV28 and TRBJ2-5, with D possibly matching TRBD2 (5 bases). Germline lookup yields CDR1 MDHEN and CDR2 SYDVKM. This CDR3 region has 15 residues. V lost 7 bases and J 5 bases, leaving 20 bases between the germline ends. Here the CDR3 DNA reads TGTGCCAGCACCCCCAGCGGTGTTCAGTTGGAGACCCAGTACTTC. Its translation: CASTPSGVQLETQYF.

The CDR3 spells CSASSGSANQPQHF. CDR3 DNA sequence: TGCAGTGCTAGCTCCGGGTCCGCAAATCAGCCCCAGCATTTT. The chain is built from TRBV20-1 and TRBJ1-5, with D hard to call. The CDR3 length is 14 residues. Trimming cost V 3 bases and J 4 bases, with 13 bases left between them. Germline CDR1 and CDR2: DFQATT and SNEGSKA (reference sequence).

The chain carries TRBV6-2 or TRBV6-3 and TRBJ2-7; D is ambiguous. The CDR3 has 12 amino acids. CDR1 is MNHEY, CDR2 SVGEGT, per germline. V was pared by 2 bases and J by 12 bases, with 14 bases between. The CDR3 coding sequence is TGTGCCAGCAGTTACGACGTGACCCCTCGGTACTTC. Protein sequence: CASSYDVTPRYF.

This rearrangement joins TRBV20-1 to TRBJ2-1; TRBD2 matches at 15 bases. This CDR3 comprises 17 residues. J was trimmed by 8 bases and V by 4 bases; bases with no gene match: 12. Per germline, CDR1 DFQATT and CDR2 SNEGSKA (reference sequence). The CDR3 reads CSATPHRTSGGVHEQFF. DNA for the CDR3: TGCAGTGCTACGCCCCATAGGACTAGCGGGGGGGTCCATGAGCAGTTCTTC.

The V call is TRBV4-1, the J call TRBJ2-4; 8 nucleotides align to TRBD1. V gave up 1 base and J gave up 1 base; unmatched junction bases: 3. The CDR3 spans 16 residues. Germline values: CDR1 MGHRA, CDR2 YSYEKL. CDR3 residues: CASSQGTGMAKNIQYF. CDR3 nucleotide sequence: TGCGCCAGCAGCCAAGGGACAGGGATGGCCAAAAACATTCAGTACTTC.

V is TRBV6-2 or TRBV6-3 and J is TRBJ2-1; 9 positions match TRBD2. The CDR3 length is 17 residues. J lost 2 bases, V lost 7 bases, and 12 bases had no gene match. In germline, CDR1 is MNHEY, CDR2 SVGEGT. The DNA of the CDR3 is TGTGCCAGCACCCGACCCGGACTAGCGACTACCTACAATGAGCAGTTCTTC. Residues: CASTRPGLATTYNEQFF.

The chain uses TRBV28 and TRBJ2-2; the match to TRBD1 covers 8 bases. The V gene's germline CDR1 is MDHEN and CDR2 SYDVKM. The CDR3 is 15 amino acids. V dropped 9 bases and J dropped 3; count of bases not matched to a gene: 9. CDR3 residues: CASYPGGAHTGELFF. CDR3 DNA sequence: TGTGCCAGTTATCCAGGGGGCGCCCACACCGGGGAGCTGTTTTTT.

The chain joins TRBV28 to TRBJ2-5; unclear D gene. Germline CDR1 MDHEN, CDR2 SYDVKM. The CDR3 sequence is 13 residues long. V was clipped by 6 bases and J by 5 bases, with 13 bases between them. In DNA, the CDR3 is TGTGCCAGCAGCCCTGTCACTGGGGAGACCCAGTACTTC. Protein sequence: CASSPVTGETQYF. Full variable domain (remainder filled in from reference TRBV28 and TRBJ2-5): DVKVTQSSRYLVKRTGEKVFLECVQDMDHENMFWYRQDPGLGLRLIYFSYDVKMKEKGDIPEGYSVSREKKERFSLILESASTNQTSMYLCASSPVTGETQYFGPGTRLLVL.

This chain joins TRBV7-9 and TRBJ2-1, with D tentatively TRBD2 (7 bases). The CDR3 sequence is 13 residues long. Trimming took 5 bases from V and 8 from J, leaving 13 bases between them. CDR1 is SEHNR, CDR2 FQNEAQ, per germline (reference sequence). The CDR3 here is CASSPSGGDEQFF. The CDR3 DNA is TGTGCCAGCAGCCCCTCGGGGGGCGATGAGCAGTTCTTC.

The chain uses TRBV29-1 and TRBJ2-3; D might be TRBD2 (5 bases). Germline V gene sequence: CDR1 SQVTM, CDR2 ANQGSEA. Trimming pared 3 bases from V and 0 bases from J, leaving 7 bases between. The CDR3 runs to 13 residues. The CDR3 spells CSVDAGSTDTQYF. CDR3 sequence (DNA): TGCAGCGTTGATGCGGGTAGCACAGATACGCAGTATTTT.

The V and J genes are TRBV20-1 and TRBJ2-5; D may correspond to TRBD1 or TRBD2 (5 bases each). This CDR3 has 13 residues. Germline V CDR1 and CDR2: DFQATT, SNEGSKA (reference sequence). Trimming left V 3 bases short and J 5 bases short, with 13 bases between. This CDR3 is CSASVGVEETQYF. Here the CDR3 DNA reads TGCAGTGCTAGCGTGGGGGTGGAGGAGACCCAGTACTTC.

The table lists this clonotype with a count of one. The chain employs TRBV20-1 and TRBJ1-5; D unclear. This CDR3 has 13 amino acids. Trimming pared 6 bases from V and 3 bases from J, leaving 12 bases between. CDR1 is DFQATT, CDR2 SNEGSKA, per germline (reference sequence). CDR3 sequence reads: CSARPPYNQPQHF. The CDR3 DNA follows: TGCAGTGCCCGCCCCCCCTACAATCAGCCCCAGCATTTT.

J is TRBJ2-7 and V is TRBV18; D may be TRBD1 (5 bases). The germline V and J ends were trimmed by 5 bases and 0 bases, with 14 bases remaining between them. Germline values: CDR1 KGHSH, CDR2 LQKENI. The CDR3 runs 15 residues. This chain's CDR3 is CASSGRERSSYEQYF. DNA of the CDR3: TGTGCCAGCTCAGGCAGGGAAAGGAGCTCCTACGAGCAGTACTTC.

The genes are TRBV5-1 and TRBJ2-1; no definite D call. V dropped 0 bases and J dropped 8 bases, with 6 bases sitting between them. The CDR3 sequence is 12 residues long. The germline CDR1 and CDR2 sequences are SGHRS and YFSETQ. The CDR3 loop reads CASSLVGDEQFF. The CDR3 region has the DNA TGCGCCAGCAGCTTGGTTGGGGATGAGCAGTTCTTC.

V and J are TRBV7-2 and TRBJ2-7, with TRBD2 as a possible D gene (6 bases). CDR1 SGHTA and CDR2 FQGNSA come from the germline V gene. V shed 1 base and J shed 6 bases, with 10 bases lying between them. The CDR3 has 13 residues. The CDR3 loop is CASSLEEGGEQYF. CDR3 coding DNA: TGTGCCAGCAGCTTAGAGGAGGGCGGCGAGCAGTACTTC.